This TCR beta chain came from a study of blood T cell repertoires in COVID-19 (dated by TCRdb to about 2020). Concerning the study at large: Collaborator samples came from the United States, Italy and Spain and covered acute and convalescent phases of COVID-19. Where HLA class I and class II types were available, the types were taken from metadata supplied by the sample provider, not from assay-based typing. The repertoires were made available in a free public database intended to serve as a resource for research on the immune response to SARS-CoV-2. The samples were drawn from the first 160 participants of the ongoing ImmuneRACE study and from 1,254 subjects provided by 6 global collaborators. Deeply sampled blood TCRbeta repertoires from subjects exposed to, actively infected with, or recovered from COVID-19 were included in the dataset. The material from the prospective study consisted of cDNA or gDNA derived from T cells, B-cell-depleted T cells, or PBMCs. Sample metadata almost always included a de-identified subject ID, COVID-19 status, age in years and sex.

Taken from the germline V gene, the CDR1 and CDR2 loops are ENHRY and SYGVKD. From the cysteine through the phenylalanine, the CDR3 covers 17 amino acids. The retained sequence is limited to the CDR3, 51 bases, with the frame set at the first base. Deletion took 0 bases off V and 0 bases off J, with a span of 9 bases between the germline ends. TCRbeta CDR3 regions were amplified from genomic DNA using the immunoSEQ Assay, a bias-controlled multiplex PCR. The study's processing was this. The number of nucleated cells in each sample was estimated from the amplification of reference gene primers within the assay. Sequence reads were collapsed and filtered to measure the absolute abundance of every unique TCRbeta CDR3 rearrangement. Productive Simpson clonality was computed per sample as the square root of Simpson's diversity index over productive rearrangements. Entries here come from immuneACCESS through TCRdb and include only in-frame sequences with V and J called. Some clones fail to appear in such tables; in the studies checked, an unresolved V gene covers under half of the shortfall, and the cause of the remainder is unknown. V, J and clone size reflect that table, while D and trimming were determined from the DNA. The sample table contains 150,000 to 200,000 clones; only one count was recorded for roughly nine tenths of them. The ten biggest clones cover 15% to 20% of the sample.

As concerns this clone: This receptor's antigen is unknown. No base qualities exist here, and no much larger clone lies one base off it.

What the authors observed across the whole study: How much clinical and demographic metadata was included differed by source and by participant, and the metadata was provided uncurated.

Collaborating institutions collected whole blood in K2EDTA tubes following their own protocols. For TCRbeta analysis, collaborators shipped samples in one of three forms: frozen whole blood, isolated PBMCs, or DNA extracted from either of those sample types. Sequenced input: peripheral blood. This chain is built from TRBV10-3 and TRBJ1-6; the D gene lacks a confident call. The TCR comes from a man in his sixties with active or convalescent COVID-19. The nucleotides read TGTGCCATCAGTGAGTCGAAAGGGAGCTCCTATAATTCACCCCTCCACTTT. This codes for CAISESKGSSYNSPLHF.